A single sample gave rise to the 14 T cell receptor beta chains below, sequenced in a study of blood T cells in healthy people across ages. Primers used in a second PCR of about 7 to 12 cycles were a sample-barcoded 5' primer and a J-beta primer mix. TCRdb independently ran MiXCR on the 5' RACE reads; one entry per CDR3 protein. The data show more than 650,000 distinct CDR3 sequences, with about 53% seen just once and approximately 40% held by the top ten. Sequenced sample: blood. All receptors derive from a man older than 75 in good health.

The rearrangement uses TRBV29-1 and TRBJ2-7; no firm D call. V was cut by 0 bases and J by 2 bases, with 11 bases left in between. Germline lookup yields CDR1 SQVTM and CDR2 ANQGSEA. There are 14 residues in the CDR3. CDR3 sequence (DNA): TGCAGCGTTGAAGATCCTAGGAACACCTACGAGCAGTACTTC. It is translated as CSVEDPRNTYEQYF.

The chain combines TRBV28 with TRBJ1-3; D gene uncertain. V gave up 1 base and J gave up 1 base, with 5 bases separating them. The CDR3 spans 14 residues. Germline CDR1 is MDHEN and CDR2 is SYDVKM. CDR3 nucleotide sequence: TGTGCCAGCAGTTTATCAGGTTCTGGAAACACCATATATTTT. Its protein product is CASSLSGSGNTIYF.

CDR3 in DNA: TGTGCCAGCACTAGCGGGAGTGGGAGATACGCGTATTTT. Residues: CASTSGSGRYAYF. This chain uses TRBV6-1 with TRBJ2-3, with 10 bases lining up with TRBD2. The CDR3 is 13 residues long. The V segment lost 7 bases and the J segment 14 bases; nucleotides outside the gene matches: 12. In germline, CDR1 is MNHNS, CDR2 SASEGT.

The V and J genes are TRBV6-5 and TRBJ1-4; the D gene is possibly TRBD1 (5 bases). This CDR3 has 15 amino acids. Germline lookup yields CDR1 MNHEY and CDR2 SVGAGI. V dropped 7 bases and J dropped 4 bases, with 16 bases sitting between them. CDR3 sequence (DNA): TGTGCCAGCATGGAAGGGGCCGCGAATAATGAAAAACTGTTTTTT. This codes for CASMEGAANNEKLFF.

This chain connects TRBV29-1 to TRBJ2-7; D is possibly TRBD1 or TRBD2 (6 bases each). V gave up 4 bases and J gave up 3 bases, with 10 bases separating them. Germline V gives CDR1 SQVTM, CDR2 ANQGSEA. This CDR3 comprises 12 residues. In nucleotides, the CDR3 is TGCAGCGTTGTGGAGGGGGACTACGAGCAGTACTTC. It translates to CSVVEGDYEQYF.

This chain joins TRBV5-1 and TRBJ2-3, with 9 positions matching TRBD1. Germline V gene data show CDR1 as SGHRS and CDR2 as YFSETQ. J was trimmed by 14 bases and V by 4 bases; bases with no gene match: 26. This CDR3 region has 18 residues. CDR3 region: CASSPTGTGIPQHRYAYF. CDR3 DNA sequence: TGCGCCAGCAGCCCCACCGGGACAGGGATCCCCCAGCACAGATACGCGTATTTT.

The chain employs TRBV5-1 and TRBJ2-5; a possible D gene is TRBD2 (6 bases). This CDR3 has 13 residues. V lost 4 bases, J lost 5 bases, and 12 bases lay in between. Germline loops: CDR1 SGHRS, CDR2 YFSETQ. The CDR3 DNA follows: TGCGCCAGCAGCCTCCCGGGAGCTGAGACCCAGTACTTC. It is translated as CASSLPGAETQYF.

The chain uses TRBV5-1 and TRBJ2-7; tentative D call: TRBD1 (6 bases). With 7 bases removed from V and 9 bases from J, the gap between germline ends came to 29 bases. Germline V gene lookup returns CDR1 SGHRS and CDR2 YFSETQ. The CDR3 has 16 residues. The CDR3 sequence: CASYEEPGTPNRGQYF. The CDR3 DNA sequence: TGCGCCAGCTATGAGGAACCCGGGACACCAAACCGGGGGCAGTACTTC. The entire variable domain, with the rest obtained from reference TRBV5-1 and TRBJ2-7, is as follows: KAGVTQTPRYLIKTRGQQVTLSCSPISGHRSVSWYQQTPGQGLQFLFEYFSETQRNKGNFPGRFSGRQFSNSRSEMNVSTLELGDSALYLCASYEEPGTPNRGQYFGPGTRLTVT.

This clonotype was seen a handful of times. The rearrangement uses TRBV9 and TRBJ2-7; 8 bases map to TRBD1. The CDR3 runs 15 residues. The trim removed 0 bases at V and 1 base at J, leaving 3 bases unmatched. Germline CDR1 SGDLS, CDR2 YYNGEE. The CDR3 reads CASSVGQGISYEQYF. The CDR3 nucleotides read TGTGCCAGCAGCGTAGGACAGGGGATATCCTACGAGCAGTACTTC.

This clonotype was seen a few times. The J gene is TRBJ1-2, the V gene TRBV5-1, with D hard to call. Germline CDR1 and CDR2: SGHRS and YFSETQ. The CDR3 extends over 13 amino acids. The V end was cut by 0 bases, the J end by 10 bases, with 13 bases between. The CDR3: CASSLEGPWDYTF. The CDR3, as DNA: TGCGCCAGCAGCTTGGAGGGCCCCTGGGACTACACCTTC.

Here the CDR3 DNA reads TGTGCCAGCAGTCGGGAGACGGGAAGAACTAACACAGATACGCAGTATTTT. It codes for CASSRETGRTNTDTQYF. The gene calls are TRBV27 and TRBJ2-3; a possible D gene is TRBD2 (6 bases). The CDR3 spans 17 residues. The germline V and J ends were trimmed by 5 bases and 2 bases, with 20 bases remaining between them. Germline CDR1 is MNHEY and CDR2 is SMNVEV (reference sequence).

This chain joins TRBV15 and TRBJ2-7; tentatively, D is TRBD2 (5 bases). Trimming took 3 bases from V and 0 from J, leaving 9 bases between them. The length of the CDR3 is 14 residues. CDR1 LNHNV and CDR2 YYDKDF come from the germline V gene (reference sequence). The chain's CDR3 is CATSRDGDSYEQYF. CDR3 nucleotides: TGTGCCACCAGCAGGGACGGGGACTCCTACGAGCAGTACTTC. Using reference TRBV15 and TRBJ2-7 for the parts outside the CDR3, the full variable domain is DAMVIQNPRYQVTQFGKPVTLSCSQTLNHNVMYWYQQKSSQAPKLLFHYYDKDFNNEADTPDNFQSRRPNTSFCFLDIRSPGLGDTAMYLCATSRDGDSYEQYFGPGTRLTVT.

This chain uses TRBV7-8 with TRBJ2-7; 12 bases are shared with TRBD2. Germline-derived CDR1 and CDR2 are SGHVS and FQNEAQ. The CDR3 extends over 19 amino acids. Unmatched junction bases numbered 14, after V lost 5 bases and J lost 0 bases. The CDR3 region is CASSVRWGLAGGGSYEQYF. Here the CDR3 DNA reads TGTGCCAGCAGCGTGAGATGGGGGCTAGCGGGAGGGGGCTCCTACGAGCAGTACTTC.

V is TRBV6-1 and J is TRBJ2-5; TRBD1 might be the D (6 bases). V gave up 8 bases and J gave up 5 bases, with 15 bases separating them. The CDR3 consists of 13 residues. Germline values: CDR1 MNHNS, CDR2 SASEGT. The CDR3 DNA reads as TGTGCCAGCTCCTACAGGGCCAGGGAGACCCAGTACTTC. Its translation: CASSYRARETQYF.